Each of the 6 T cell receptor beta chains below was sequenced from the same sample in a study of blood T cell repertoires in COVID-19 (dated by TCRdb to about 2020). Receptor amplification or capture employed the immunoSEQ multiplex PCR assay. Not all clones reach the TCRdb copy of this immuneACCESS table, which keeps in-frame sequences only. Checked studies attribute under half of the gap to unresolved V genes and leave the rest unexplained. The sample table contains roughly 160,000 clones; only one count was recorded for more than 75% of them. The top ten hold approximately 10% of the sample. Sequences were obtained from peripheral blood. The source of these receptors is a woman aged 70-85 years with COVID-19, enrolled during active disease.

V and J are TRBV5-4 and TRBJ1-6; D ambiguous. The V end lost 0 bases, the J end lost 6 bases, and 10 bases lay between the germline ends. This CDR3 is built from 15 residues. Germline CDR1 and CDR2: SGHNT and YYREEE (reference sequence). The CDR3 DNA reads TGTGCCAGCAGCTTGGATGGCAGTCTTAATTCACCCCTCCACTTT. This gives the protein CASSLDGSLNSPLHF.

The genes are TRBV2 and TRBJ1-2; the D is unclear. The V gene's germline CDR1 is SNHLY and CDR2 FYNNEI. This CDR3 comprises 12 residues. V dropped 1 base and J dropped 8 bases, with 8 bases sitting between them. CDR3 amino acids: CASSEDLGGYTF. The CDR3 region has the DNA TGTGCCAGCAGTGAAGACCTCGGGGGCTACACCTTC.

This clone appeared a single time. The gene calls are TRBV11-2 and TRBJ1-6, with TRBD1 matching over 12 bases. The CDR3 contains 16 residues. V shed 2 bases, J shed 9 bases, and the junction held 5 bases outside the gene matches. Germline V CDR1 and CDR2: SGHAT, FQNNGV. The CDR3 reads CASSLRGQGASSPLHF. The CDR3, as DNA: TGTGCCAGCAGCTTACGGGGACAGGGGGCTAGTTCACCCCTCCACTTT.

The chain combines TRBV2 with TRBJ2-7, with D possibly being TRBD2 (6 bases). This CDR3 is built from 14 residues. The V gene lost 1 base and the J gene lost 6 bases, with 13 bases spanning the gap. From germline, CDR1 is SNHLY and CDR2 FYNNEI. CDR3 in DNA: TGTGCCAGCAGTGAAGGAGAGACTAGTTCCGAGCAGTACTTC. Translated, it gives CASSEGETSSEQYF. The full variable domain, with the rest looked up from reference TRBV2 and TRBJ2-7, is EPEVTQTPSHQVTQMGQEVILRCVPISNHLYFYWYRQILGQKVEFLVSFYNNEISEKSEIFDDQFSVERPDGSNFTLKIRSTKLEDSAMYFCASSEGETSSEQYFGPGTRLTVT.

The chain has TRBV4-1 and TRBJ1-4; D gene uncertain. The germline CDR1 and CDR2 sequences are MGHRA and YSYEKL. Trimming took 4 bases from V and 2 from J, leaving 14 bases between them. This CDR3 is 16 amino acids long. The CDR3: CASSPEGTRTNEKLFF. CDR3 DNA: TGCGCCAGCAGCCCAGAAGGCACGAGGACTAATGAAAAACTGTTTTTT.

The chain employs TRBV20-1 and TRBJ2-7; D perhaps matches TRBD1 (5 bases). V lost 3 bases and J 6 bases, leaving 9 bases between the germline ends. The CDR3 spans 11 residues. Per germline, CDR1 DFQATT and CDR2 SNEGSKA (reference sequence). CDR3 protein: CSASRVGEQYF. CDR3 coding DNA: TGCAGTGCTAGCAGGGTCGGCGAGCAGTACTTC.